What follows are 21 T cell receptor beta chains derived from one specimen sequenced in a study of PD-L1 blockade in urothelial cancer. Time point of the sample: peripheral blood 6 weeks after treatment start. Profiled with immunoSEQ multiplex PCR; TCRdb holds only in-frame clones, not every one. The sample yields tens of thousands of clones, approximately 90% seen once. The sequenced sample was PBMCs, obtained around atezolizumab (anti-PD-L1) treatment. These TCRs come from a woman older than 75 with urothelial cancer.

The J gene is TRBJ1-5, the V gene TRBV6-1, with D unresolved. CDR3 length: 12 residues. Trimming left V 2 bases short and J 11 bases short, with 10 bases between. CDR1 and CDR2 (germline): MNHNS, SASEGT. For the CDR3, the DNA is TGTGCCAGCAGTGAATTTGGCTTGGCCCAGCATTTT. Translated: CASSEFGLAQHF.

The chain recombines TRBV7-6 with TRBJ2-1; possible D gene TRBD2, 5 bases. There are 17 residues in the CDR3. The V gene lost 1 base and the J gene lost 2 bases, with 15 bases spanning the gap. Per germline, CDR1 SGHVS and CDR2 FNYEAQ. The CDR3 here is CASSLGSGSGTYNEQFF. DNA of the CDR3: TGTGCCAGCAGCTTAGGTTCTGGGAGCGGAACCTACAATGAGCAGTTCTTC.

This sequence joins TRBV5-1 and TRBJ2-1, with TRBD2 identical over 9 bases. V lost 3 bases, J lost 7 bases, and 11 bases stayed unmatched. The CDR3 runs 16 residues. Germline assignment: CDR1 SGHRS and CDR2 YFSETQ. DNA for the CDR3: TGCGCCAGCAGCTCCCACGGGACGACTAGCGGAAATGAGCAGTTCTTC. Amino acids: CASSSHGTTSGNEQFF.

The chain has TRBV19 and TRBJ1-1; D call uncertain. Trimming took 3 bases from V and 7 from J, leaving 15 bases between them. The CDR3 runs to 14 residues. Germline V CDR1 and CDR2: LNHDA, SQIVND (reference sequence). The CDR3 sequence is CASSILAASGEAFF. CDR3 DNA sequence: TGTGCCAGTAGTATTTTGGCGGCAAGCGGTGAAGCTTTCTTT.

The chain is built from TRBV25-1 and TRBJ2-2; 11 positions agree with TRBD2. Losses at the gene ends were 4 bases for V and 4 bases for J; bases not matched to a gene: 2. The germline V gene encodes CDR1 MGHDK and CDR2 SYGVNS. The length of the CDR3 is 15 residues. CDR3 in DNA: TGTGCCAGCAGTGGAACTAGCGGGAGCACCGGGGAGCTGTTTTTT. This encodes CASSGTSGSTGELFF.

The table lists this clone with a few counts. The CDR3 coding sequence is TGTGCCAGCAGTCCGTCCCCGGGACAAGGATATGGCTACACCTTC. It codes for CASSPSPGQGYGYTF. The rearrangement joins TRBV27 to TRBJ1-2, with D tentatively TRBD1 (6 bases). Trimming cost V 5 bases and J 5 bases, with 18 bases left between them. The CDR3 runs 15 residues. From germline, CDR1 is MNHEY and CDR2 SMNVEV (reference sequence).

The V and J genes are TRBV6-1 and TRBJ1-4; D gene unclear. The CDR3 is made up of 15 amino acids. The V and J ends lost 2 bases and 4 bases respectively, with 11 bases between them. Germline loops: CDR1 MNHNS, CDR2 SASEGT. CDR3 bases: TGTGCCAGCAGTGAACAGCCGGGAATTAATGAAAAACTGTTTTTT. Its translation is CASSEQPGINEKLFF.

The chain combines TRBV7-6 with TRBJ2-1, with 7 bases aligning to TRBD2. The CDR3 has 15 residues. Germline V gene lookup returns CDR1 SGHVS and CDR2 FNYEAQ. The J segment lost 2 bases and the V segment lost 5 bases, leaving 6 bases of the junction unmatched. CDR3: CASSSGAPAYNEQFF. DNA of the CDR3: TGTGCCAGCAGCAGCGGGGCCCCCGCCTACAATGAGCAGTTCTTC.

The chain recombines TRBV27 with TRBJ2-4; a possible D gene is TRBD2 (5 bases). The CDR3 totals 12 residues. In germline, CDR1 is MNHEY, CDR2 SMNVEV (reference sequence). Trimming pared 7 bases from V and 8 bases from J, leaving 12 bases between. CDR3 DNA: TGTGCCAGCATGGGAAGGAGGTACATTCAGTACTTC. This gives the protein CASMGRRYIQYF.

The J gene is TRBJ2-7, the V gene TRBV7-3; 7 nucleotides align to TRBD2. Germline CDR1 SGHTA, CDR2 FQGTGA. This CDR3 is built from 15 residues. V trimming: 4 bases; J trimming: 1 base; junction bases outside the gene matches: 7. CDR3 bases: TGTGCCAGCAGCTCGATGGGGGGGGAGTCCTACGAGCAGTACTTC. Translating it yields CASSSMGGESYEQYF.

The chain has TRBV19 and TRBJ1-1; 12 bases match TRBD1. In germline, CDR1 is LNHDA, CDR2 SQIVND (reference sequence). There are 15 residues in the CDR3. V was pared by 6 bases and J by 12 bases, with 14 bases of the junction left unmatched. The CDR3 loop is CASSPSSGTGGITFF. The CDR3 coding sequence is TGTGCCAGTAGCCCCTCGTCCGGGACAGGGGGCATAACTTTCTTT.

V gene TRBV5-1 combines with J gene TRBJ2-5, with TRBD2 matching 12 bases. The CDR3 is made up of 16 amino acids. V lost 5 bases, J lost 5 bases, and 10 bases stayed unmatched. CDR1 and CDR2 from the germline V gene are SGHRS and YFSETQ. CDR3 amino acids: CASRRRLAGEAETQYF. CDR3 bases: TGCGCCAGCAGACGCCGACTAGCGGGAGAGGCGGAGACCCAGTACTTC.

The chain carries TRBV4-2 and TRBJ2-7, with D possibly TRBD2 on 6 matching bases. The CDR3 has 15 residues. The ends were cut back, 0 bases at V and 3 bases at J, with 12 bases in the middle. CDR1 LGHNA and CDR2 YNFKEQ come from the germline V gene. CDR3 sequence reads: CASSQELGLNYEQYF. Written as DNA, the CDR3 is TGTGCCAGCAGCCAAGAGCTGGGACTTAACTACGAGCAGTACTTC.

The rearrangement joins TRBV19 to TRBJ2-6, with a tentative D call TRBD2 (5 bases). Looked up from germline, CDR1 is LNHDA and CDR2 is SQIVND (reference sequence). This CDR3 has 18 residues. Trimming pared 2 bases from V and 0 bases from J, leaving 14 bases between. Written as DNA, the CDR3 is TGTGCCAGTAGTATAAACGAGGGCCTGAGCTCTGGGGCCAACGTCCTGACTTTC. Its translation is CASSINEGLSSGANVLTF.

The J gene is TRBJ2-3, the V gene TRBV6-5; 9 positions agree with TRBD2. The length of the CDR3 is 16 residues. The ends lost 0 bases at V and 4 bases at J; junction bases unmatched: 5. Germline V lookup: CDR1 MNHEY, CDR2 SVGAGI. CDR3 loop: CASSYSASGISDTQYF. CDR3 DNA sequence: TGTGCCAGCAGTTACTCGGCTAGCGGGATTTCAGATACGCAGTATTTT.

The chain links TRBV5-4 to TRBJ1-1; a possible D gene is TRBD1 (5 bases). CDR3 length: 13 residues. Trimming stripped 1 base from V and 2 bases from J, with 6 bases between. Germline V lookup: CDR1 SGHNT, CDR2 YYREEE (reference sequence). The CDR3 sequence is CASSLQGNTEAFF. CDR3 nucleotide sequence: TGTGCCAGCAGCTTGCAGGGAAACACTGAAGCTTTCTTT.

This chain connects TRBV27 to TRBJ2-3, with TRBD2 matching over 14 bases. This CDR3 is 15 amino acids long. Per germline, CDR1 MNHEY and CDR2 SMNVEV (reference sequence). J was trimmed by 6 bases and V by 3 bases; bases with no gene match: 2. The DNA for the CDR3 is TGTGCCAGCAGTTTTGGACTAGCGGGAGGCGATACGCAGTATTTT. As protein: CASSFGLAGGDTQYF.

The chain joins TRBV19 to TRBJ1-1; D gene uncertain. From germline, CDR1 is LNHDA and CDR2 SQIVND (reference sequence). The CDR3 sequence is 15 residues long. Trimming took off 5 bases at V and 1 base at J, with 14 bases between the two ends. The CDR3 loop reads CASSPEVFSNTEAFF. CDR3 nucleotide sequence: TGTGCCAGTAGTCCAGAGGTGTTCTCGAACACTGAAGCTTTCTTT.

This chain connects TRBV27 to TRBJ1-2, with D maybe TRBD1 (6 bases). Deletions cut 8 bases from V and 4 bases from J, with 14 bases between. From germline, CDR1 is MNHEY and CDR2 SMNVEV (reference sequence). The CDR3 sequence is 13 residues long. CDR3 loop: CASAQGFGYGYTF. For the CDR3, the DNA is TGTGCCAGCGCCCAGGGGTTTGGCTATGGCTACACCTTC.

This chain connects TRBV9 to TRBJ1-1; 9 bases line up with TRBD1. The CDR3 is 15 amino acids. Germline CDR1 is SGDLS and CDR2 is YYNGEE. Losses at the gene ends were 3 bases for V and 8 bases for J; bases not matched to a gene: 11. DNA for the CDR3: TGTGCCAGCAGCGCCTCAACAGGGGGCCCGGCAGAAGCTTTCTTT. Translated: CASSASTGGPAEAFF.

The chain combines TRBV27 with TRBJ2-1; weak D call: TRBD1 (6 bases). The V end was cut by 2 bases, the J end by 8 bases, with 16 bases between. Germline V lookup: CDR1 MNHEY, CDR2 SMNVEV (reference sequence). The CDR3 extends over 15 amino acids. DNA for the CDR3: TGTGCCAGCAGTTTAAAAGTCCCTGAGGGGGATGAGCAGTTCTTC. This sequence encodes CASSLKVPEGDEQFF.